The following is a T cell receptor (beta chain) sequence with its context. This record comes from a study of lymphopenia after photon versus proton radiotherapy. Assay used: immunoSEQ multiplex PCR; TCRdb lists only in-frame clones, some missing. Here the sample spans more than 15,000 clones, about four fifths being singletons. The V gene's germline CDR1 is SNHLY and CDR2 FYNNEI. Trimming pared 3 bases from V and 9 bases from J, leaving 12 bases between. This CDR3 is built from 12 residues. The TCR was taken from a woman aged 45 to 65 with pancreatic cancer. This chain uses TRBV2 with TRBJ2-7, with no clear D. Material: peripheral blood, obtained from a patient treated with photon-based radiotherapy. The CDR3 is CASSDPPAGQYF. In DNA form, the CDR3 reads TGTGCCAGCAGTGACCCCCCTGCAGGGCAGTACTTC.